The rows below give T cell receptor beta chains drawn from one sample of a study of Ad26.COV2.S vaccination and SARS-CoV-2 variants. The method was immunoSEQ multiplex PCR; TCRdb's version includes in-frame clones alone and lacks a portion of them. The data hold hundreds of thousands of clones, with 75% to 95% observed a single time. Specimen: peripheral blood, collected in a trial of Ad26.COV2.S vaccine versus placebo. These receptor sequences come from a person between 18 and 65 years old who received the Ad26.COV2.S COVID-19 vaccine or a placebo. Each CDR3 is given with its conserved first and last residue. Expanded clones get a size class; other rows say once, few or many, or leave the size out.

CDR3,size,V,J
CASSYFGTATQETQYF,.,TRBV6-6,TRBJ2-5
CASSPTGDEQYF,.,TRBV3-1/TRBV3-2,TRBJ2-7
CASSYHWTSGSNNEQFF,.,TRBV6-2/TRBV6-3,TRBJ2-1
CATSDPTSASSFGTDTQYF,.,TRBV24-1,TRBJ2-3
CASSENFSYEQYF,.,TRBV2,TRBJ2-7
CASRNRDAAYNEQFF,.,TRBV2,TRBJ2-1
CASSGPIAMNTEAFF,.,TRBV7-9,TRBJ1-1
CASSGPGSSGDEQYF,once,TRBV9,TRBJ2-7
CASSVLSVEDTQYF,.,TRBV9,TRBJ2-3
CATSDSATGTNLHNEQFF,.,TRBV24-1,TRBJ2-1
CASSQDPAGIEQYF,.,TRBV4-1,TRBJ2-7
CAWGDFEAFF,.,TRBV30,TRBJ1-1
CASSLGLGRYGYTF,once,TRBV27,TRBJ1-2
CATTRDRGNQPQHF,.,TRBV15,TRBJ1-5
CASTLGPGYGYTF,.,TRBV6-6,TRBJ1-2
CASSFDMAGELFF,.,TRBV5-1,TRBJ2-2
CASSPQIRNTEAFF,.,TRBV3-1/TRBV3-2,TRBJ1-1
CASSPFGGTGVGGNQPQHF,.,TRBV18,TRBJ1-5